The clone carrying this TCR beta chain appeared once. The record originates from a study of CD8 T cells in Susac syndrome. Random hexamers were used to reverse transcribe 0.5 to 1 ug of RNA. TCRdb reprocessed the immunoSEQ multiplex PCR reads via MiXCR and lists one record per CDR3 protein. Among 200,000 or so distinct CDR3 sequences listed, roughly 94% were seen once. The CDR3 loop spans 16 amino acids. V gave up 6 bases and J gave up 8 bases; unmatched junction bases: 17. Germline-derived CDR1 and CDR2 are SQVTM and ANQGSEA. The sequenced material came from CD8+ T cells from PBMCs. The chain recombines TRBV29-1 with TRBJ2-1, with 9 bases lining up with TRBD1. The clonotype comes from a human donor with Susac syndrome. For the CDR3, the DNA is TGCAGCGTGAGTTTGGGGGGGACAGGGAGATGGGATGAGCAGTTCTTC. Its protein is CSVSLGGTGRWDEQFF.